This TCR beta chain was sequenced during a study of blood T cell repertoires in COVID-19 (dated by TCRdb to 2020 to 2022). Concerning the study at large: For ImmuneRACE Cohort 3, a participant was defined as recovered based on two consecutive negative NP/OP PCR tests, clearance by a healthcare professional, or resolution of symptoms. The samples were drawn from two sources: the first 160 participants of the ongoing ImmuneRACE study, and 1,254 subjects contributed by 6 global collaborators. Where available, HLA class I and class II types were obtained from metadata supplied by the sample provider rather than from assay-based typing. Subjects who had been exposed to COVID-19, were actively infected with it, or had recovered from it provided the deeply sampled blood TCRbeta repertoires that made up the dataset. Samples covering the acute and convalescent phases of COVID-19 were provided by collaborators in the United States, Italy and Spain. The prospective study material was composed of cDNA or gDNA derived from T cells, B-cell-depleted T cells, or PBMCs. The sample metadata nearly always contained a de-identified subject ID, COVID-19 status, age in years and sex. A freely available public database, intended as a resource for researchers studying the immune response to SARS-CoV-2, is where the repertoires were released.

A word on this clone: There is no known antigen for this receptor. It has no much larger one-base neighbor in the sample; base qualities were not kept.

General conclusions and limits of the study: The quantity of clinical and demographic metadata differed by source and by participant and was supplied without curation.

Participants in the prospective study were enrolled through a virtual design, were aged roughly 18 to 100 years, and lived in some 24 United States geographic areas. In the prospective study, cohorts were assigned on the basis of participant-reported clinical history obtained from a screening survey and a study questionnaire. Each participant in the prospective study had whole blood, serum and a nasopharyngeal or oropharyngeal swab collected by mobile phlebotomists. Prospective study participants could optionally give additional blood draws and questionnaires over an approximately two-month period. Before DNA extraction, prospective study blood samples were shipped either frozen or at room temperature. The CDR3 numbers 14 residues from cysteine through phenylalanine. The retained sequence is limited to the CDR3, 42 bases, with the frame set at the first base. From the germline V gene (reference sequence), CDR1 is MNHEY and CDR2 is SMNVEV. V has 3 bases trimmed and J has 4 bases trimmed; junction bases matching no gene number 2.

TCRbeta CDR3 regions were amplified from genomic DNA by means of the immunoSEQ Assay, a bias-controlled multiplex PCR. Processing in the source paper ran as follows. Nucleated cell counts per sample were estimated from amplification of reference gene primers within the assay. To quantify the absolute abundance of each unique TCRbeta CDR3 rearrangement, sequence reads were collapsed and filtered. For each sample, productive Simpson clonality was calculated by taking the square root of Simpson's diversity index across productive rearrangements. As stored in TCRdb, this immuneACCESS dataset retains in-frame rearrangements with V and J assigned. A fraction of the clones does not appear; measured against another copy, unresolved V genes explain less than half of the discrepancy, and the remainder lacks a known reason. Clone size and V and J calls were adopted from that table, with D and trimming inferred from the DNA. The sample has roughly 150,000 clones on record, around 82% of them singletons. The top ten constitute 3% to 4% of the sample.

The clonotype was recovered from a man aged 50 to 60 in a cohort exposed to, infected with or recovered from COVID-19 (not recorded which). Recombination joined TRBV27 with TRBJ2-3; the central 9 bases match TRBD2. The sequenced sample was PBMCs or T cells enriched from blood (not recorded which). The CDR3 has the sequence CASSFLAGPDTQYF. The DNA is TGTGCCAGCAGTTTCCTAGCGGGACCAGATACGCAGTATTTT.